This T cell receptor beta chain stems from a study of blood T cell repertoires in COVID-19. Whole-study context: Whether acute or convalescent, the COVID-19 samples came from the United States, Italy and Spain.

The method was immunoSEQ multiplex PCR; TCRdb's version includes in-frame clones alone and lacks a portion of them. The table shows about half a million clones, with 89% occurring only once. This CDR3 has 15 residues. Germline V gene sequence: CDR1 LNHNV, CDR2 YYDKDF (reference sequence). Trimming took off 0 bases at V and 0 bases at J, with 9 bases between the two ends. Sequencing input: peripheral blood. The source is a man between 18 and 35 years old with COVID-19, enrolled during active disease. This chain links TRBV15 with TRBJ2-7; D is uncertain. The CDR3 is CATSRDYEDSYEQYF. CDR3 bases: TGTGCCACCAGCAGAGATTATGAGGACTCCTACGAGCAGTACTTC.